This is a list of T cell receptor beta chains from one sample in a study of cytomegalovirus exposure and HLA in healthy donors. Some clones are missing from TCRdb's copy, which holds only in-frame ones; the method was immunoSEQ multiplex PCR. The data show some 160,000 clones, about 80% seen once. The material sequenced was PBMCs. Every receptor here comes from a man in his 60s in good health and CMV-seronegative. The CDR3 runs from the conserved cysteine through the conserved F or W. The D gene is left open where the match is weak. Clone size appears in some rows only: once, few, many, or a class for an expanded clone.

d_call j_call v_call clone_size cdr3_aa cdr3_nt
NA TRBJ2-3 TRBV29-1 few CSSSGESTDTQYF TGCAGCTCCTCGGGGGAAAGCACAGATACGCAGTATTTT
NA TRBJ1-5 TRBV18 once CASSPEIMGNQPQHF TGTGCCAGCTCACCGGAGATTATGGGCAATCAGCCCCAGCATTTT
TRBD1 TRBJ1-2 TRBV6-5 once CASSYSTGLYGYTF TGTGCCAGCAGTTACTCGACAGGGCTCTATGGCTACACCTTC
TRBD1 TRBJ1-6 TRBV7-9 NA CASSPADRAYNSPLHF TGTGCCAGCAGCCCTGCGGACAGGGCCTATAATTCACCCCTCCACTTT
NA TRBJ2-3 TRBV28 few CASSLAGKDYF TGTGCCAGCAGTTTAGCGGGGAAGGATTATTTT
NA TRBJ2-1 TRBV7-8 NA CASSVTRQGSGKNNEQFF TGTGCCAGCAGCGTAACGCGACAGGGGAGCGGGAAGAACAATGAGCAGTTCTTC
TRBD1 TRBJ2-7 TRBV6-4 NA CASSRDRGDYEQYF TGTGCCAGCAGTCGAGACAGGGGAGACTACGAGCAGTACTTC
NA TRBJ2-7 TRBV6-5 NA CASRPTRSGYEQYF TGTGCCAGCAGGCCGACCCGTTCGGGGTACGAGCAGTACTTC
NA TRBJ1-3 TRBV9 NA CASSLRPTGNTIYF TGTGCCAGCAGCCTGCGCCCCACTGGAAACACCATATATTTT
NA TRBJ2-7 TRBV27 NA CASSLSLLSSYEQYF TGTGCCAGCAGTTTATCGCTCCTGAGCTCCTACGAGCAGTACTTC
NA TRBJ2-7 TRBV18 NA CASSPLASYEQYF TGTGCCAGCTCACCACTAGCCTCCTACGAGCAGTACTTC
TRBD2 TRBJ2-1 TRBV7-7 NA CASSLGGGAIEQFF TGTGCTAGCAGCTTGGGCGGGGGGGCCATTGAGCAGTTCTTC
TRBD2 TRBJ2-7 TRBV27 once CAAGGLSGSSYEQYF TGTGCCGCAGGCGGGCTGAGCGGGAGCTCCTACGAGCAGTACTTC
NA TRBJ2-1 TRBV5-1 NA CASSLMRRSSYNEQFF TGCGCCAGCAGCTTAATGCGGCGGAGCTCCTACAATGAGCAGTTCTTC
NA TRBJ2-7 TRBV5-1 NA CASSLAVGSYEQYF TGCGCCAGCAGCTTGGCCGTCGGTAGCTACGAGCAGTACTTC
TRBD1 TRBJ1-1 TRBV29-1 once CSVDRGTEAFF TGCAGCGTTGACAGGGGGACTGAAGCTTTCTTT
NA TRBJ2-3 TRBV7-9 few CASSLIRSTTDTQYF TGTGCCAGCAGCTTAATTAGGAGCACAACAGATACGCAGTATTTT
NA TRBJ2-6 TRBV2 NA CASGGFLGANVLTF TGTGCCAGCGGAGGGTTTCTGGGGGCCAACGTCCTGACTTTC
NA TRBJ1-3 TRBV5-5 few CASSFGQSGNTIYF TGTGCCAGCAGCTTTGGACAGTCTGGAAACACCATATATTTT
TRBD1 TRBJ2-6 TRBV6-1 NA CASSEVSGGGGANVLTF TGTGCCAGCAGTGAAGTTTCAGGGGGCGGTGGGGCCAACGTCCTGACTTTC
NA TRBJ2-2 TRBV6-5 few CASSHTHQAGELFF TGTGCCAGCAGCCACACTCACCAGGCCGGGGAGCTGTTTTTT
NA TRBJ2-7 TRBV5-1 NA CASSLGRARSYREQYF TGCGCCAGCAGCTTGGGGAGGGCGAGGTCTTATCGCGAGCAGTACTTC
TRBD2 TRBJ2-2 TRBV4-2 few CASKGTSGPGELFF TGTGCCAGCAAGGGGACTAGCGGCCCCGGGGAGCTGTTTTTT
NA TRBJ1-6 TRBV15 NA CATSSTVVGYNSPLNF TGTGCCACCAGCAGCACAGTAGTAGGCTATAATTCACCCCTCAACTTT
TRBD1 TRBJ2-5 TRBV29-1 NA CSARDRGSYGQYF TGCAGCGCTCGGGACAGGGGCAGCTACGGGCAGTACTTC
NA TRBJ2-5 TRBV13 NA CASSPFLQGKETQYF TGTGCCAGCAGTCCTTTCCTACAGGGTAAAGAGACCCAGTACTTC
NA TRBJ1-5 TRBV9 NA CASSVDTGQMQPQNF TGTGCCAGCAGCGTAGATACAGGGCAGATGCAGCCCCAGAATTTT
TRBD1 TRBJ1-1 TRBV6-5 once CASSYLQGAARPEAFF TGTGCCAGCAGTTACCTACAGGGGGCAGCTCGCCCTGAAGCTTTCTTT
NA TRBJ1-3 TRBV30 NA CAWGGEGTFSGNTIYF TGTGCCTGGGGGGGCGAAGGGACATTCTCTGGAAACACCATATATTTT
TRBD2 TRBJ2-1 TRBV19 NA CASSIRSLAGALEQFF TGTGCCAGTAGTATTCGATCCCTAGCGGGAGCTCTTGAGCAGTTCTTC
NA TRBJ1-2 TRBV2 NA CASSDYMGYTF TGTGCCAGCAGTGATTACATGGGCTACACCTTC
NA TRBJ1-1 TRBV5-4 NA CASRGGGGGDTEAFF TGTGCCAGCAGGGGTGGGGGCGGGGGCGACACTGAAGCTTTCTTT
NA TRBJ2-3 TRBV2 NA CASSEEGPSTDTQYF TGTGCCAGCAGTGAGGAGGGCCCTAGCACAGATACGCAGTATTTT
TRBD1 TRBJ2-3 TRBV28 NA CASSLADRARGTQYF TGTGCCAGCAGTTTAGCGGACAGGGCCCGGGGCACGCAGTATTTT
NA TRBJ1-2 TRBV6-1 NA CASREVPGGYTF TGTGCCAGCAGAGAGGTCCCCGGGGGCTACACCTTC
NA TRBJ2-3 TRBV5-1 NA CASTEGASPTTDTQYF TGCGCCAGCACGGAGGGGGCCAGTCCAACGACAGATACGCAGTATTTT
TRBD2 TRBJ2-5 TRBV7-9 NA CASRLAGGLETQYF TGTGCCAGCCGGCTAGCGGGGGGGCTTGAGACCCAGTACTTC
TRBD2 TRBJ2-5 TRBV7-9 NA CASSLPAGGQETQYF TGTGCCAGCAGCTTACCAGCGGGAGGACAAGAGACCCAGTACTTC
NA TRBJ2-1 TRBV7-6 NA CASSFQGNEQFF TGTGCCAGCAGCTTCCAGGGAAATGAGCAGTTCTTC
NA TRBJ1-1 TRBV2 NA CASSEHFGKGTEAFF TGTGCCAGCAGTGAGCACTTTGGAAAGGGGACTGAAGCTTTCTTT
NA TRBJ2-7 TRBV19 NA CASSISGASPPLYEQYF TGTGCCAGTAGTATCTCTGGAGCATCTCCCCCCCTCTACGAGCAGTACTTC
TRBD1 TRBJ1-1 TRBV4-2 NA CASSLGTGGSEAFF TGTGCCAGCAGCTTGGGGACAGGGGGCTCTGAAGCTTTCTTT
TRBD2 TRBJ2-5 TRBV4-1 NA CASSQVGGWRGETQYF TGCGCCAGCAGCCAAGTGGGAGGGTGGCGAGGGGAGACCCAGTACTTC
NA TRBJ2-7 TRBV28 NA CASRWAQPGEQYF TGTGCCAGCAGGTGGGCGCAGCCGGGAGAGCAGTACTTC
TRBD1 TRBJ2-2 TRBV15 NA CATSRPLTGARTGELFF TGTGCCACCAGCAGACCCTTAACAGGGGCTCGAACCGGGGAGCTGTTTTTT
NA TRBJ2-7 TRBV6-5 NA CASSYGNRATYEQYF TGTGCCAGCAGTTACGGGAACAGGGCAACCTACGAGCAGTACTTC
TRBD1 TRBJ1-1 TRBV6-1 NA CASRATGVVTEAFF TGTGCCAGCAGGGCGACAGGGGTCGTCACTGAAGCTTTCTTT
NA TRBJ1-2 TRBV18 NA CASSPGQPYGYTF TGTGCCAGCTCACCGGGACAACCGTATGGCTACACCTTC
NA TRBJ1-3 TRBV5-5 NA CASSGGRALSGNTIYF TGTGCCAGCAGTGGGGGGAGAGCCCTCTCTGGAAACACCATATATTTT
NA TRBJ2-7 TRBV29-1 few CSVFFGYEQYF TGCAGCGTTTTCTTCGGCTACGAGCAGTACTTC
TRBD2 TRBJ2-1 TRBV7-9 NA CASSLWPSGRKNEQFF TGTGCCAGCAGCTTATGGCCTAGCGGGAGGAAAAATGAGCAGTTCTTC
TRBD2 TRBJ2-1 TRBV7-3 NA CASSREIAGGSDEQFF TGTGCCAGCAGCCGTGAAATAGCGGGAGGTAGCGATGAGCAGTTCTTC
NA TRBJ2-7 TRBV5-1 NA CASRSDRSSYEQYF TGCGCCAGCAGATCAGACAGGAGCTCCTACGAGCAGTACTTC